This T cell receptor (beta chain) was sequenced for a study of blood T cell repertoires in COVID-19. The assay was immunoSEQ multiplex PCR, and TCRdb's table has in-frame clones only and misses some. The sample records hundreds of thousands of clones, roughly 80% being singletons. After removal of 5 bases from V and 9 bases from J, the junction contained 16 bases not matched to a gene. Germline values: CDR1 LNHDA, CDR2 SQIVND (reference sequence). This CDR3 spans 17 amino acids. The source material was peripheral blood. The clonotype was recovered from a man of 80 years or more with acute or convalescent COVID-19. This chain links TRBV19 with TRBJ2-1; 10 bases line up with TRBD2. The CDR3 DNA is TGTGCCAGTAGTTCCTCCCAGACTAGCGGGCCCCGGGGTGAGCAGTTCTTC. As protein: CASSSSQTSGPRGEQFF.